A selection of T cell receptor beta chains follows, all from one sample in a study of response to subunit inactivated influenza vaccine. TCRdb itself ran the RT-PCR reads through MiXCR, one entry per CDR3 protein. The repertoire consists of hundreds of thousands of distinct CDR3 sequences, with less than 20% occurring once and the leading ten covering 11%. The specimen comprised PBMCs from blood, sampled 4 to 6 days after vaccination. Source of these receptors: a man over 45 who received an inactivated influenza vaccine. Each CDR3 is given with its conserved first and last residue.

v_call	j_call	cdr3_aa
TRBV20-1	TRBJ2-2	CSARGLAGGPANTGELFF
TRBV20-1	TRBJ1-4	CSARDGARGIEKLFF
TRBV6-2/TRBV6-3	TRBJ2-7	CASSYGTGIPEQYF
TRBV12-3/TRBV12-4	TRBJ1-5	CASSLKSRGYSNQPQHF
TRBV5-6	TRBJ1-1	CASSLTTGGNTEAFF
TRBV30	TRBJ2-3	CAWSKVTGRSTDTQYF
TRBV12-3/TRBV12-4	TRBJ1-5	CASSADVSNQPQHF
TRBV5-1	TRBJ2-4	CASSLTSGGLKNIQYF
TRBV11-2	TRBJ2-1	CASNQIGGSGDEQFF
TRBV4-3	TRBJ2-2	CASSHKSGRGFNTGELFF
TRBV10-3	TRBJ1-3	CAIRRTGGEGNTIYF
TRBV4-3	TRBJ2-3	CASSQEFRTEKDTQYF
TRBV28	TRBJ2-5	CASTTSGGTQETQYF
TRBV25-1	TRBJ1-5	CASSEGQGAGNQPQHF
TRBV2	TRBJ2-7	CASNRGGAYEQYF
TRBV20-1	TRBJ2-1	CSARETGTYNEQFF
TRBV29-1	TRBJ2-7	CSVEAGQEYEQYF
TRBV5-5	TRBJ2-3	CASSRGELSTDTQYF
TRBV29-1	TRBJ2-7	CSVGHFQHEQYF
TRBV6-2/TRBV6-3	TRBJ1-4	CASSPTTTTTLGKLFF
TRBV5-1	TRBJ1-6	CASAGTGNSPLHF
TRBV9	TRBJ2-7	CASSVAGQNYEQYF
TRBV4-2	TRBJ2-5	CASSQDRGGPETQYF
TRBV12-3/TRBV12-4	TRBJ1-2	CASSFSGATRGYTF
TRBV3-1	TRBJ2-5	CASSQSLAPETQYF
TRBV24-1	TRBJ2-5	CATSDFGGSWETQYF
TRBV9	TRBJ2-1	CASSVEPAGTYDEQFF
TRBV6-5	TRBJ2-5	CASSSDRQETQYF
TRBV27	TRBJ2-7	CASRRGGVVYEQYF
TRBV6-1	TRBJ2-2	CASGRLAGGNTGELFF
TRBV15	TRBJ1-4	CATSSPETSPEKLFF
TRBV28	TRBJ1-2	CASSPGGVRGYTF
TRBV2	TRBJ1-1	CASIPMGAQGAGVEAFF
TRBV2	TRBJ1-1	CASSANMNTEAFF
TRBV18	TRBJ2-7	CASSPSLSYEQYF
TRBV6-2/TRBV6-3	TRBJ2-1	CASSYIRGSRDEQFF
TRBV7-2	TRBJ2-7	CASSLSAGGLNEQYF
TRBV28	TRBJ2-4	CASSLGLASIQYF
TRBV19	TRBJ2-5	CASSTGSDIETQYF
TRBV5-6	TRBJ2-1	CASSLGLHSYNEQFF
TRBV4-3	TRBJ1-3	CASSQEGALGNTIYF
TRBV12-3/TRBV12-4	TRBJ2-5	CASSLAGRVETQYF
TRBV20-1	TRBJ2-3	CSARYQGTDTQYF
TRBV10-3	TRBJ2-1	CAISGVGGRAGNEQFF
TRBV20-1	TRBJ1-5	CSARDRSHSNQPQHF
TRBV25-1	TRBJ2-7	CASSERQYF
TRBV7-2	TRBJ2-1	CASSLSPSREQFF
TRBV10-3	TRBJ2-3	CAISESISPVSTDTQYF